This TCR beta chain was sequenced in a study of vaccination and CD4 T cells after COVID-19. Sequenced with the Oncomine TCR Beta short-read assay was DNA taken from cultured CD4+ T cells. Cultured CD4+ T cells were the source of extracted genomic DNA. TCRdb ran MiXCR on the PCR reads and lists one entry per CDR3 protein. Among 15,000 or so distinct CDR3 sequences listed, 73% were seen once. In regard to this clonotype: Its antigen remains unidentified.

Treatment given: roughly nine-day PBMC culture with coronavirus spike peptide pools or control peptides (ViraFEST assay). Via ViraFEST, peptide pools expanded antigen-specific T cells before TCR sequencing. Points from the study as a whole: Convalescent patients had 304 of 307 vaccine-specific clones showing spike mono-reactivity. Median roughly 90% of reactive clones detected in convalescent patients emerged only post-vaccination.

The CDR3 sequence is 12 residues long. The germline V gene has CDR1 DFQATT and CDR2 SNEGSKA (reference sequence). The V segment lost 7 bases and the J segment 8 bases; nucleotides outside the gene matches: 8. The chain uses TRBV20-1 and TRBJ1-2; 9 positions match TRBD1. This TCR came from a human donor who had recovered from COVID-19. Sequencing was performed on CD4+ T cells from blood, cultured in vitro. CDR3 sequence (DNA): TGCAGTGATCAACAGGGGGCTGGGGGCTACACCTTC. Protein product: CSDQQGAGGYTF.